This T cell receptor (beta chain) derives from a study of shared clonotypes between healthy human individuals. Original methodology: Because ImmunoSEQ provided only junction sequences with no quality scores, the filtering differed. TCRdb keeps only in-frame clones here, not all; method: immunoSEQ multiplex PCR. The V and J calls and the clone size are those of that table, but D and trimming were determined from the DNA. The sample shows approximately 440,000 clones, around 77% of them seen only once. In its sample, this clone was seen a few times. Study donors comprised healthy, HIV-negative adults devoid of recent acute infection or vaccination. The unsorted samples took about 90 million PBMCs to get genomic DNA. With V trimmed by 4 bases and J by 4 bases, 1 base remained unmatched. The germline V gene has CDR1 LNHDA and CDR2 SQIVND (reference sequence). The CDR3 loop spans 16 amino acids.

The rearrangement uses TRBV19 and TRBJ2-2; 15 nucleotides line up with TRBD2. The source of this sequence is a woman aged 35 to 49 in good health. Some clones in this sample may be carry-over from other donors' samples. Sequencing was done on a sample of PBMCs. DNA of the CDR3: TGTGCCAGTAGTAGGACTAGCGGGAGGGGCACCGGGGAGCTGTTTTTT. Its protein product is CASSRTSGRGTGELFF. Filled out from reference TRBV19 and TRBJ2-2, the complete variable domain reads DGGITQSPKYLFRKEGQNVTLSCEQNLNHDAMYWYRQDPGQGLRLIYYSQIVNDFQKGDIAEGYSVSREKKESFPLTVTSAQKNPTAFYLCASSRTSGRGTGELFFGEGSRLTVL.